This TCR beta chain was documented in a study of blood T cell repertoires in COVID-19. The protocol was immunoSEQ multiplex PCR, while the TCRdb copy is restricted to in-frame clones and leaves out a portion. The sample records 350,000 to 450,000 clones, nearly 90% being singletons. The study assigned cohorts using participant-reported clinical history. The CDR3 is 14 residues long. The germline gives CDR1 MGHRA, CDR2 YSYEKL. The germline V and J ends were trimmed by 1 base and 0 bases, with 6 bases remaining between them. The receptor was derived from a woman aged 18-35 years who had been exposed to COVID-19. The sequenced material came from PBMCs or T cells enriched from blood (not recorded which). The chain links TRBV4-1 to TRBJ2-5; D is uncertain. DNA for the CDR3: TGCGCCAGCAGCCAAGGGCAGTACCAAGAGACCCAGTACTTC. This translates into CASSQGQYQETQYF.